This TCR beta chain originates from a study of cytomegalovirus exposure and HLA in healthy donors. Study overall: Earlier findings included 90 million to 120 million unique TCR beta sequences obtained from approximately 170 million T cells. Counted in an early data release were 65 million to 100 million unique TCRs from HLA-typed donors. Study-level findings and limits: Donors were assumed by presence/absence analyses to have roughly uniform sequencing depth. Most observed TCR sequences were rare, whereas some public TCRs were detected in many donors.

As for this clone: As yet, its antigen is unknown.

This CDR3 contains 16 residues. CDR1 and CDR2 from the germline V gene are LNHDA and SQIVND (reference sequence). Trimming cost V 1 base and J 7 bases, with 19 bases left between them. A multiplex PCR was run with 60 Vbeta primers and 13 Jbeta primers. The table came from immunoSEQ multiplex PCR; TCRdb's copy has only in-frame clones and leaves some out. In the table there are roughly 110,000 clones, 74% of which are singletons. This chain links TRBV19 with TRBJ2-5; tentatively, D is TRBD1 (6 bases). Sequencing used PBMCs. This TCR was sampled from a man aged 30-40 years in good health and CMV-seropositive. The CDR3 loop is CASSIVGTPFSSTQYF. CDR3 sequence (DNA): TGTGCCAGTAGTATAGTTGGGACACCCTTCTCATCGACCCAGTACTTC.